This T cell receptor (beta chain) was found in a study of T cell responses to AZD1222 COVID-19 vaccine. Study-wide findings and caveats: White British ancestry dominated among donors, who included more females, and clonal diversity was possibly underestimated. Spike-specific TCR breadth and depth were elevated following two AZD1222 doses. Of spike-specific TCRs, nearly half reportedly target regions left unmutated in variants.

Libraries were prepared by immunoSEQ multiplex PCR; TCRdb keeps only in-frame clonotypes and omits some of them. This sample has around 150,000 clones, with approximately 92% found just once. Combined were second doses at about 4 or about 12 weeks. This clone has just a few counts. Its antigen is not known. CDR1 is MGHDK and CDR2 is SYGVNS in the germline V gene. CDR3 length: 13 amino acids. The V gene end was trimmed by 5 bases and the J gene end by 3 bases; junction bases not matched to a gene: 3. The TCR comes from an adult who received the AZD1222 COVID-19 vaccine. The V call is TRBV25-1, the J call TRBJ2-7, with 8 bases identical to TRBD1. The specimen comprised peripheral blood, sampled 28 days after the second AZD1222 dose. CDR3 sequence (DNA): TGTGCCAGCAGTACAGGGGGGATCTACGAGCAGTACTTC. Translating gives CASSTGGIYEQYF.